This entry concerns a single TCR beta chain. Produced via immunoSEQ multiplex PCR; TCRdb's table is partial and in-frame only. The sample holds 250,000 to 400,000 clones, 85% seen once. In terms of age and location, participants ranged from about 18 to 95 years and lived in fewer than 30 US areas. This sample was included in a study of blood T cell repertoires in COVID-19. Background on the study: PBMCs, B-cell-depleted T cells, or T cells provided the cDNA or gDNA that made up the material.

This receptor was identified in a woman under 40 who had been exposed to COVID-19. Sequenced input: PBMCs or T cells enriched from blood (not recorded which).

The CDR3 DNA sequence: TGTGCCACCAGCGATATACAGGGCTACGAGCAGTACTTC. It codes for CATSDIQGYEQYF. The chain employs TRBV15 and TRBJ2-7; tentative D call: TRBD1 (6 bases). The germline gives CDR1 LNHNV, CDR2 YYDKDF (reference sequence). The CDR3 covers 13 residues. The V end lost 5 bases, the J end lost 3 bases, and 11 bases lay between the germline ends.